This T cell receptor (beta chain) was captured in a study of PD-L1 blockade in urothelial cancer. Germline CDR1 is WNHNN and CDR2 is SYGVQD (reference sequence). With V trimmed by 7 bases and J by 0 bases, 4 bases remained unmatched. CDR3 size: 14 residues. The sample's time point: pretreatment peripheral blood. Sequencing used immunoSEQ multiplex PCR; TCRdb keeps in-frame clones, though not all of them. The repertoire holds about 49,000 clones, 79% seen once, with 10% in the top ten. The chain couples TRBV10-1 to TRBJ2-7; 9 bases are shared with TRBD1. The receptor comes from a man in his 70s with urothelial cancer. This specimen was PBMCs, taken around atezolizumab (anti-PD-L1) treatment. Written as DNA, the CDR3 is TGCGCCAGCAACCACAGGGGGCCCTCCTACGAGCAGTACTTC. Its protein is CASNHRGPSYEQYF.